A selection of T cell receptor beta chains follows, all from one sample in a study of T cells after yellow fever vaccination. TCRdb passed the 5' RACE reads through MiXCR, listing each CDR3 protein once. The profile shows more than 350,000 distinct CDR3 sequences, roughly 12% of them singletons. Sequencing used PBMCs, obtained on the day of the first yellow fever vaccination. These receptors all stem from a man between 18 and 29 years old who received the YFV17D yellow fever vaccine. CDR3s include the opening cysteine and the closing phenylalanine or tryptophan. The D gene is left open where the match is weak. Rows may omit the clone size; those that give it use once, few, many or a size class.

d_call	v_call	j_call	clone_size	cdr3_length	cdr3_nt	cdr3_aa
-	TRBV10-2	TRBJ2-3	few	14	TGCGCCACAGGGCTAGACTTGGTTACAGATACGCAGTATTTT	CATGLDLVTDTQYF
-	TRBV3-1	TRBJ1-1	-	16	TGTGCCAGCAGCCGCCTTCCAGGGGAGGGGAACACTGAAGCTTTCTTT	CASSRLPGEGNTEAFF
-	TRBV20-1	TRBJ1-1	-	14	TGCAGTGCTAAACTGGGACACGAGAACACTGAAGCTTTCTTT	CSAKLGHENTEAFF
-	TRBV6-5	TRBJ1-2	few	14	TGTGCCAGCAGTTACTCGGGCCCCCCGGGGGGCTACACCTTC	CASSYSGPPGGYTF
-	TRBV7-9	TRBJ2-6	-	15	TGTGCCAGCAGCTTATTGGCTACTGGGGCCAACGTCCTGACTTTC	CASSLLATGANVLTF
-	TRBV3-1	TRBJ1-5	many	14	TGTGCCAGCAGCCAAGGCTATAGCAATCAGCCCCAGCATTTT	CASSQGYSNQPQHF
-	TRBV11-2	TRBJ2-7	-	13	TGTGCCAGCAGCTCCACCCTAGTCTACGAGCAGTACTTC	CASSSTLVYEQYF
-	TRBV7-6	TRBJ1-1	few	13	TGTGCCAGCAGCTCCTTTACGGGCACTGAAGCTTTCTTT	CASSSFTGTEAFF
-	TRBV20-1	TRBJ1-5	-	14	TGCAGTGCTACCCGGGGGGGTGGCAATCAGCCCCAGCATTTT	CSATRGGGNQPQHF
TRBD2	TRBV7-2	TRBJ2-3	few	14	TGTGCCAGCAGCTCGGGGGGGTACACAGATACGCAGTATTTT	CASSSGGYTDTQYF
-	TRBV28	TRBJ2-1	few	12	TGTGCCAGCAGGGGGGCTGGGAATGAGCAGTTCTTC	CASRGAGNEQFF
TRBD2	TRBV7-6	TRBJ2-5	-	14	TGTGCCAGCGGCAAGGACATCGGGGGGGAGACCCAGTACTTC	CASGKDIGGETQYF
-	TRBV12-3/TRBV12-4	TRBJ1-2	few	14	TGTGCCAGCAGTTTTCGGGGCAGGGCCTATGGCTACACCTTC	CASSFRGRAYGYTF
-	TRBV7-2	TRBJ2-1	few	15	TGTGCCAGCAGCTTAGCCTCAGGCCTTCATAGTGAGCAGTTCTTC	CASSLASGLHSEQFF
-	TRBV5-6	TRBJ2-1	few	14	TGTGCCAGCAGCTACCGGGACTTTAACAATGAGCAGTTCTTC	CASSYRDFNNEQFF
-	TRBV7-9	TRBJ2-7	-	13	TGTGCCAGCAGCTTAGGGGCAGCTCGAGAGCAGTACTTC	CASSLGAAREQYF
-	TRBV25-1	TRBJ2-3	few	15	TGTGCCAGCAGTGCGGGGGGCGCGGGCACAGATACGCAGTATTTT	CASSAGGAGTDTQYF
TRBD2	TRBV6-1	TRBJ2-2	-	13	TGTGCCAGGATCGGGGGGGGGACCGGGGAGCTGTTTTTT	CARIGGGTGELFF
-	TRBV5-1	TRBJ2-2	-	14	TGCGCCAGCAGCTACGCGACAGGTCCCGGGGAGCTGTTTTTT	CASSYATGPGELFF
TRBD1	TRBV29-1	TRBJ2-7	few	13	TGCAGCGTTAAGACAGGGGGAACCTACGAGCAGTACTTC	CSVKTGGTYEQYF
-	TRBV5-1	TRBJ2-1	few	11	TGCGCCAGCGGGGAGGGGGCTGAGCAGTTCTTC	CASGEGAEQFF
-	TRBV11-2	TRBJ2-3	few	13	TGTGCCGCCCGACGGCTACGCACAGATACGCAGTATTTT	CAARRLRTDTQYF
TRBD2	TRBV12-3/TRBV12-4	TRBJ2-3	-	15	TGTGCCAGCAGGCTCGGGGGGGGGGCCCCAGATACGCAGTATTTT	CASRLGGGAPDTQYF
-	TRBV4-3	TRBJ2-1	few	20	TGCGCCAGCAGCCACTATTATACCGGGACTTCCGCAGCAAGGGGCAATGAGCAGTTCTTC	CASSHYYTGTSAARGNEQFF
-	TRBV6-6	TRBJ2-5	few	13	TGTGCCAGCACCCTACCAGGGGACGAGACCCAGTACTTC	CASTLPGDETQYF
-	TRBV20-1	TRBJ1-5	-	13	TGCAGTGCTAGAGCGTCCCTTGGGCAGCCCCAGCATTTT	CSARASLGQPQHF
TRBD1	TRBV29-1	TRBJ1-1	few	15	TGCAGCGGGGCAGGGGGCTGGGGGATGAACACTGAAGCTTTCTTT	CSGAGGWGMNTEAFF
-	TRBV19	TRBJ2-1	-	14	TGTGCCAGTACATCGAGCCGGTCCTACAATGAGCAGTTCTTC	CASTSSRSYNEQFF
-	TRBV10-3	TRBJ2-5	few	14	TGTGCCATCAGTGCGGAACAGTTACAAGAGACCCAGTACTTC	CAISAEQLQETQYF
-	TRBV10-3	TRBJ2-3	-	16	TGTGCCATCAGTGGTAAGCCGGGACTCAACACAGATACGCAGTATTTT	CAISGKPGLNTDTQYF
-	TRBV5-5	TRBJ1-2	-	15	TGTGCCAGCAGCTTGGCCTTCCCGGGGAACTATGGCTACACCTTC	CASSLAFPGNYGYTF
-	TRBV14	TRBJ1-3	-	17	TGTGCCAGCAGCCAAGATACATCGGTATTCTCTGGAAACACCATATATTTT	CASSQDTSVFSGNTIYF
-	TRBV15	TRBJ2-6	-	17	TGTGCCACCAGCAGAGTAAAAAAGGTGAATGGGGCCAACGTCCTGACTTTC	CATSRVKKVNGANVLTF
-	TRBV7-9	TRBJ1-1	few	13	TGTGCCAGCAGGCACGGTGGGAGAAGTGAAGCTTTCTTT	CASRHGGRSEAFF
TRBD1	TRBV5-1	TRBJ1-2	many	15	TGCGCCAGCAGCACTGACCCGGGACAGGACTATGGCTACACCTTC	CASSTDPGQDYGYTF
-	TRBV12-3/TRBV12-4	TRBJ2-3	-	15	TGTGCCAGCAGTTTGGGGTCCAGGGGCACAGATACGCAGTATTTT	CASSLGSRGTDTQYF
-	TRBV3-1	TRBJ2-3	-	15	TGTGCCAGCAGCCAAGATGGGCGTCCCCCAGATACGCAGTATTTT	CASSQDGRPPDTQYF
-	TRBV6-1	TRBJ1-3	-	15	TGTGCCAGCAATATAGTTCGGGACTCTGGAAACACCATATATTTT	CASNIVRDSGNTIYF
-	TRBV5-1	TRBJ2-7	-	17	TGCGCCAGCCACCATACCCCCGGGACACCGAACTCCTACGAGCAGTACTTC	CASHHTPGTPNSYEQYF
-	TRBV4-1	TRBJ2-3	-	15	TGCGCCAGCAGCCCCCCAGGGCGTGTCACAGATACGCAGTATTTT	CASSPPGRVTDTQYF
-	TRBV27	TRBJ2-2	-	14	TGTGCCAGCAGTTTAGAGTCCAGGGCCGGGGAGCTGTTTTTT	CASSLESRAGELFF
-	TRBV29-1	TRBJ1-1	many	12	TGCAGCGTTGTAGGGCAGAACACTGAAGCTTTCTTT	CSVVGQNTEAFF
-	TRBV27	TRBJ2-3	few	15	TGTGCCAGCAGTTTAGACCTGGGTAGGGCAGATACGCAGTATTTT	CASSLDLGRADTQYF
TRBD2	TRBV12-3/TRBV12-4	TRBJ2-5	few	16	TGTGCCAGCAGTTTCACTGCTGGACTAGCTGTGAAGACCCAGTACTTC	CASSFTAGLAVKTQYF
-	TRBV7-2	TRBJ1-5	-	15	TGTGCCAGCAGTATGGGGGTAAGGGCTGGGCAGCCCCAGCATTTT	CASSMGVRAGQPQHF
TRBD1	TRBV4-1	TRBJ2-5	-	14	TGCGCCAGCAGCCAACCCACAGGGGAAGAGACCCAGTACTTC	CASSQPTGEETQYF
TRBD1	TRBV6-2/TRBV6-3	TRBJ2-7	few	15	TGTGCCAGCAGTTACGGCCGGGACAGGGGCCACGAGCAGTACTTC	CASSYGRDRGHEQYF
TRBD2	TRBV7-3	TRBJ2-3	-	15	TGTGCCAGCAGCCCCACTAGCGGTGCAGGTTATACGCAGTATTTT	CASSPTSGAGYTQYF